The rows below give T cell receptor beta chains drawn from one sample of a study of T cell changes during pregnancy in multiple sclerosis. Here immunoSEQ multiplex PCR was the method, and the copy in TCRdb shows in-frame clones only, minus some. In the table there are tens of thousands of clones, around 92% of which are singletons. Here the sequenced sample was peripheral blood, taken in the third trimester of pregnancy. All receptors derive from a female donor in good health, enrolled as a control in a pregnancy study. CDR3s include the opening cysteine and the closing phenylalanine or tryptophan. A D gene is named only where the DNA matches it firmly. For some rows the clone size is stated as once, few or many, or as a class when expanded; others skip it.

abundance: once
v_gene: TRBV7-8
d_gene: NA
j_gene: TRBJ1-5
CDR3aa: CASSSYPGARDQPQHF
CDR3nt: TGTGCCAGCAGCTCCTATCCAGGGGCCAGGGATCAGCCCCAGCATTTT

abundance: NA
v_gene: TRBV7-9
d_gene: TRBD1
j_gene: TRBJ2-2
CDR3aa: CASSSTTGVSSTGELFF
CDR3nt: TGTGCCAGCAGCTCAACGACAGGGGTCAGTAGCACCGGGGAGCTGTTTTTT

abundance: NA
v_gene: TRBV30
d_gene: NA
j_gene: TRBJ1-1
CDR3aa: CAWRRTGQQEGWNTEAFF
CDR3nt: TGTGCCTGGAGGCGAACAGGGCAGCAAGAAGGGTGGAACACTGAAGCTTTCTTT

abundance: NA
v_gene: TRBV6-1
d_gene: TRBD1
j_gene: TRBJ2-7
CDR3aa: CASSRWTGDITEQYF
CDR3nt: TGTGCCAGCAGTAGATGGACAGGCGATATTACTGAGCAGTACTTC

abundance: NA
v_gene: TRBV9
d_gene: TRBD1
j_gene: TRBJ1-3
CDR3aa: CASSAADRDSGNTIYF
CDR3nt: TGTGCCAGCAGCGCCGCCGACAGGGACTCTGGAAACACCATATATTTT

abundance: NA
v_gene: TRBV18
d_gene: NA
j_gene: TRBJ2-5
CDR3aa: CASSPRARETQYF
CDR3nt: TGTGCCAGCTCACCACGCGCGAGGGAGACCCAGTACTTC

abundance: NA
v_gene: TRBV25-1
d_gene: TRBD1
j_gene: TRBJ1-5
CDR3aa: CASSEGGGEHQPQHF
CDR3nt: TGTGCCAGCAGTGAAGGAGGGGGCGAGCATCAGCCCCAGCATTTT

abundance: NA
v_gene: TRBV2
d_gene: TRBD1
j_gene: TRBJ1-1
CDR3aa: CASSDTGGRTEAFF
CDR3nt: TGTGCCAGCAGTGATACAGGGGGCCGGACTGAAGCTTTCTTT

abundance: NA
v_gene: TRBV27
d_gene: NA
j_gene: TRBJ2-5
CDR3aa: CASRHPAGGETQYF
CDR3nt: TGTGCCAGCAGACACCCAGCCGGGGGTGAGACCCAGTACTTC

abundance: NA
v_gene: TRBV6-1
d_gene: TRBD1
j_gene: TRBJ1-1
CDR3aa: CASSEGTGLHTEAFF
CDR3nt: TGTGCCAGCAGTGAGGGGACAGGGCTGCACACTGAAGCTTTCTTT

abundance: NA
v_gene: TRBV5-4
d_gene: NA
j_gene: TRBJ1-4
CDR3aa: CASSHSATNEKLFF
CDR3nt: TGTGCCAGCAGCCACAGTGCAACTAATGAAAAACTGTTTTTT

abundance: NA
v_gene: TRBV28
d_gene: NA
j_gene: TRBJ2-7
CDR3aa: CASSSPDGVYEQYF
CDR3nt: TGTGCCAGCAGTTCTCCCGACGGAGTCTACGAGCAGTACTTC

abundance: NA
v_gene: TRBV19
d_gene: TRBD1
j_gene: TRBJ2-7
CDR3aa: CASSPGQGAYEQYF
CDR3nt: TGTGCCAGTAGTCCGGGACAGGGGGCGTACGAGCAGTACTTC

abundance: NA
v_gene: TRBV28
d_gene: TRBD2
j_gene: TRBJ2-1
CDR3aa: CASGTSGRHEQFF
CDR3nt: TGTGCCAGCGGGACTAGCGGGAGGCATGAGCAGTTCTTC

abundance: NA
v_gene: TRBV28
d_gene: TRBD1
j_gene: TRBJ2-1
CDR3aa: CASSFDRGMDEQFF
CDR3nt: TGTGCCAGCAGTTTCGACAGGGGAATGGATGAGCAGTTCTTC

abundance: NA
v_gene: TRBV27
d_gene: NA
j_gene: TRBJ2-4
CDR3aa: CASSLNSGLAKNIQYF
CDR3nt: TGTGCCAGCAGTTTAAACAGCGGGCTAGCCAAAAACATTCAGTACTTC

abundance: NA
v_gene: TRBV4-2
d_gene: NA
j_gene: TRBJ1-2
CDR3aa: CASSQDWGGRGYTF
CDR3nt: TGTGCCAGCAGCCAAGATTGGGGCGGTCGTGGCTACACCTTC

abundance: NA
v_gene: TRBV5-4
d_gene: TRBD1
j_gene: TRBJ2-3
CDR3aa: CASSLIRQGADTQYF
CDR3nt: TGTGCCAGCAGCTTGATTCGCCAGGGGGCCGATACGCAGTATTTT